The text below deals with one T cell receptor beta chain. This clonotype was counted ten times or more. The target of this receptor is not known. Per-base qualities were not stored, and no clone one base away is much larger. CDR1 LNHNV and CDR2 YYDKDF are derived from the germline V gene (reference sequence). V ends up 5 bases short and J 11 bases short, with an unmatched junction base count of 3. The CDR3 starts with the cysteine, ends with the phenylalanine, and has 12 residues. The sequence is cut down to CDR3 DNA, 36 bases in frame from base 1. The entry originates in a study of T cells in Graves' hyperthyroidism and ophthalmopathy (dated by TCRdb to between 2018 and 2020). Regarding the study in general: To identify distinguishing TCR V-J signatures, a discovery cohort of about 100 patients was used, comprising 43 with Graves' ophthalmopathy and under 60 with stable Graves' hyperthyroidism. Prospective prediction of ophthalmopathy was tested in an independent validation cohort of 18 to 20 hyperthyroidism patients and 17 patients who later progressed to ophthalmopathy. According to the paper, TCR Vbeta CDR3 sequencing was carried out on about 140 peripheral blood samples, which came from approximately 43 ophthalmopathy, 75 to 80 hyperthyroidism and 17 progressor patients. In addition, the study compared T-cell repertoires in thyroid tissue and in blood from roughly six Graves' hyperthyroidism patients. The 95 to 100 discovery patients were randomly split 7:3 into training and test sets. Following sampling, methimazole starting at 30 mg daily was given to hyperthyroidism patients, and high-dose intravenous methylprednisolone was given to ophthalmopathy patients.

TCR beta CDR3 regions were amplified from RNA transcripts. For the first round of RT-PCR on the TCR CDR3, the HTBI primer set was used together with the Qiagen OneStep RT-PCR kit. A second multiplex PCR round built the libraries, followed by size selection and purification. Paired-end sequencing of the libraries was performed with 100 bp reads on an Illumina HiSeq2000. The authors' analysis ran thus. SOAPnuke was used to process the raw data, throwing out any read that contained adapters or uncalled bases, had a mean Phred below 15, or lacked an exact constant-primer or identifier match. COPE v1.2.5 was used to merge the high-quality paired reads, and each unique nucleotide sequence was defined as a clonotype. Clonotypes were aligned to IMGT TRBV, TRBD and TRBJ reference segments using MiTCR v1.1. The analysis was restricted to V-J combinations with a frequency above 0.0001, which together covered over 99% of the repertoires. A TCS score was defined as the ratio between F50 (clonal expansion) and ExV (chaos), using BLOSUM62-based TCRdist between CDR3 peptides within each V-J. Welch's t-statistics and random forest reduced fewer than 550 V-J features to roughly 13, which were used in a naive Bayes classifier (R e1071). The raw public data were reprocessed by TCRdb itself: fastp quality trimming at Q25, MiXCR clonotype calling, in-frame beta chains only. For every CDR3 protein sequence, its rows merge into one entry that carries the most common genes and DNA. The V and J calls reflect TCRdb's pipeline rather than the authors' work. The sample table records just over 550,000 distinct CDR3 sequences; 40% to 55% of these occur just once. About 7.8% of the sample comes from the top ten.

Graves' hyperthyroidism was defined as stable when no progression to ophthalmopathy occurred over 18 months of follow-up. Hyperthyroidism patients were aged 18 to 65 years and newly diagnosed, with disease duration of less than 2 months. Patients with uncontrolled infections, other autoimmune diseases, pregnancy or lactation were excluded. Diagnoses were based on clinical symptoms, serum thyroxine and TRAb, thyroid ultrasound and orbital computed tomography. Total RNA was extracted using Trizol reagent, and RNA quality was assessed on an Agilent 2100 Bioanalyzer. The paper as a whole reports these results and caveats: No statistical method was used to fix the sample size in advance, and group allocation was not hidden from the investigators. In validation, progression to ophthalmopathy was predicted by the model with almost 71% sensitivity and under 85% specificity, a median of about 6.8 months before onset. In cross-validation, a model built on a 13 V-J signature told ophthalmopathy apart from stable hyperthyroidism with just under 90% sensitivity and around 83% specificity, and in testing the same model reached 80%/75%. Most expanded thyroid clonotypes (frequency above 0.001) were also detected in blood, suggesting blood repertoires may reflect thyroid immune responses.

Sequenced input: peripheral blood or thyroid tissue (not recorded which). The sequence came from a woman under 30 with Graves' hyperthyroidism. Donor details come from another sample of the same person, matched by shared clones. This receptor chain uses TRBV15 and TRBJ2-2, with 9 junctional bases fitting TRBD1. The sequenced DNA is TGTGCCACCAGCGGGACAGGGTTCGAGCTGTTTTTT. This translates into CATSGTGFELFF.